This TCR beta chain was retrieved from a study of T cell changes during pregnancy in multiple sclerosis. Measured with immunoSEQ multiplex PCR; TCRdb has only the in-frame clones, and not every one. The sample lists around 67,000 clones, approximately 90% occurring once. V lost 5 bases and J 1 base, leaving 13 bases between the germline ends. Looked up from germline, CDR1 is MDHEN and CDR2 is SYDVKM. CDR3 size: 15 residues. The sample holds many counts of this clone. The receptor was isolated from a female donor with multiple sclerosis, enrolled in a pregnancy study. The source was peripheral blood, collected in the first trimester of pregnancy. This chain links TRBV28 with TRBJ2-3, with D tentatively TRBD2 (6 bases). The CDR3 region has the DNA TGTGCCAGCAGTGCCCGGGACTCGGGCACAGATACGCAGTATTTT. It is translated as CASSARDSGTDTQYF.